These 30 T cell receptor beta chains were all obtained from the same sample, sequenced in a study. Each CDR3 protein is one row after TCRdb ran MiXCR on the 5' RACE reads. The sample has tens of thousands of distinct CDR3 sequences, approximately 24% seen once; the top ten hold 4.3%. Material: memory CD4+ T cells sorted from blood. Stated subset: memory CD4+ T cells, CD4+CD45RO+CD25-. Receptors originate from a female donor with breast cancer.

This clonotype appeared a few times. V and J are TRBV6-5 and TRBJ2-1, with unresolved D. Germline V lookup: CDR1 MNHEY, CDR2 SVGAGI. V was pared by 0 bases and J by 6 bases, with 12 bases between. The CDR3 is made up of 15 amino acids. In DNA, the CDR3 is TGTGCCAGCAGTTACTCGGGCCCTGGGCCCAATGAGCAGTTCTTC. Translated, it gives CASSYSGPGPNEQFF.

Ten or more counts support this clonotype. The chain employs TRBV12-3 or TRBV12-4 and TRBJ1-5; D gene unclear. The CDR3 sequence is 15 residues long. V was clipped by 4 bases and J by 7 bases, with 17 bases between them. This chain's CDR3 is CASSSPDEGSQPQHF. In DNA, the CDR3 is TGTGCCAGCAGTTCCCCGGATGAGGGAAGCCAGCCCCAGCATTTT.

The chain has TRBV28 and TRBJ2-1; D assignment may be TRBD1 or TRBD2 (5 bases each). Trimming pared 5 bases from V and 5 bases from J, leaving 16 bases between. The germline gives CDR1 MDHEN, CDR2 SYDVKM. CDR3 size: 15 residues. As DNA, the CDR3 is TGTGCCAGCAGTCCTTTTGGGGGTCGGCACAATGAGCAGTTCTTC. Translated: CASSPFGGRHNEQFF. Full variable domain (rest looked up from reference TRBV28 and TRBJ2-1): DVKVTQSSRYLVKRTGEKVFLECVQDMDHENMFWYRQDPGLGLRLIYFSYDVKMKEKGDIPEGYSVSREKKERFSLILESASTNQTSMYLCASSPFGGRHNEQFFGPGTRLTVL.

This clonotype was seen ten or more times. CDR3 in amino acids: CASSYRVMDTEAFF. DNA of the CDR3: TGTGCCAGCAGCTACAGGGTAATGGATACTGAAGCTTTCTTT. The V call is TRBV7-8, the J call TRBJ1-1; D possibly corresponds to TRBD1 (6 bases). V was pared by 4 bases and J by 5 bases, with 14 bases between. Germline-derived CDR1 and CDR2 are SGHVS and FQNEAQ. The CDR3 covers 14 residues.

The table lists this clonotype with a few counts. V gene TRBV27 combines with J gene TRBJ2-7; TRBD1 is a possible D gene (5 bases). The CDR3 contains 12 residues. Germline V CDR1 and CDR2: MNHEY, SMNVEV (reference sequence). V shed 7 bases and J shed 7 bases, with 14 bases lying between them. As DNA, the CDR3 is TGTGCCAGCAAAGGGGCCAGGTCTGAGCAGTACTTC. Residues: CASKGARSEQYF.

J is TRBJ2-5 and V is TRBV19, with 10 bases that match TRBD2. This CDR3 is built from 16 residues. The ends lost 7 bases at V and 0 bases at J; junction bases unmatched: 8. Per the germline V gene, CDR1 is LNHDA and CDR2 is SQIVND (reference sequence). CDR3 region: CASTETSGFYQETQYF. In DNA, the CDR3 is TGTGCCAGTACCGAGACTAGCGGGTTTTACCAAGAGACCCAGTACTTC.

Concerning this clonotype itself: This may come from a read error, since a much larger clone is one base off. The CDR3 sequence: CASSLRQGASNNEQFF. DNA for the CDR3: TGCGCCAGCAGCCTCCGACAGGGGGCTTCGAACAATGAGCAGTTCTTC. The chain recombines TRBV4-1 with TRBJ2-1, with TRBD1 identical over 10 bases. With 4 bases clipped from V and 5 bases from J, the junction kept 8 bases outside the gene matches. Germline CDR1 reads MGHRA; CDR2 reads YSYEKL. The CDR3 covers 16 residues.

This clonotype was seen only a few times. This chain links TRBV6-5 with TRBJ2-6; TRBD1 aligns across 7 bases. J lost 0 bases, V lost 5 bases, and 7 bases had no gene match. The CDR3 is 17 residues long. Germline-derived CDR1 and CDR2 are MNHEY and SVGAGI. The CDR3 reads CASSKWTGYSGANVLTF. Here the CDR3 DNA reads TGTGCCAGCAGTAAGTGGACAGGCTACTCTGGGGCCAACGTCCTGACTTTC.

This clonotype has ten or more counts. The genes are TRBV27 and TRBJ1-6, with D uncertain. The CDR3 extends over 14 amino acids. V shed 0 bases and J shed 0 bases, with 0 bases lying between them. The germline V gene encodes CDR1 MNHEY and CDR2 SMNVEV (reference sequence). The CDR3 spells CASSLSSYNSPLHF. Here the CDR3 DNA reads TGTGCCAGCAGTTTATCCTCCTATAATTCACCCCTCCACTTT.

This clonotype was counted a few times. Here the CDR3 reads CSARVLAGGSDLFF. The CDR3 DNA reads TGCAGTGCTAGAGTACTAGCGGGAGGGTCGGACCTGTTTTTT. J is TRBJ2-2 and V is TRBV20-1; 13 nucleotides agree with TRBD2. The junction had 7 bases not matched to a gene; V was cut back by 1 base and J by 14 bases. This CDR3 spans 14 amino acids. Germline CDR1 is DFQATT and CDR2 is SNEGSKA (reference sequence).

Comments on this clonotype: Relative to the germline gene, one junction end is altered; a read error may explain this. The gene calls are TRBV7-8 and TRBJ2-3; TRBD2 matches 7 bases. Germline CDR1 and CDR2: SGHVS and FQNEAQ. This CDR3 contains 16 residues. The CDR3 DNA reads as TGTGCCAGCGGCTTAAAAGTCATTGGGGGGGGGGATACGCAGTATTTT. Its translation: CASGLKVIGGGDTQYF.

In the case of this clonotype: A much larger clone is a single base away; this may be a read error. The rearrangement links TRBV12-3 or TRBV12-4 to TRBJ2-1; D is ambiguous. The CDR3 has 14 residues. The CDR3: CTSRIRLSYNEQFF. The CDR3 DNA reads TGTACCAGCAGAATACGCCTGTCCTACAATGAGCAGTTCTTC.

On this clonotype itself: A clone one base away is much larger, so this may be a read error. The chain is built from TRBV27 and TRBJ1-5; D not certain. CDR1 is MNHEY, CDR2 SMNVEV, per germline (reference sequence). The CDR3 length is 12 residues. Here the CDR3 DNA reads TGTGCCAGCAGTCCAGTAAATCAGCCCCAGCGTTTT. Translated: CASSPVNQPQRF.

The chain has TRBV27 and TRBJ1-2; TRBD1 agrees at 7 bases. CDR3 size: 14 residues. Germline V lookup: CDR1 MNHEY, CDR2 SMNVEV (reference sequence). The V and J ends lost 4 bases and 6 bases, in that order; junction bases with no gene match: 8. CDR3 coding DNA: TGTGCCAGCAGTTCCGGGACAGTGAACGATGGCTACACCTTC. It translates to CASSSGTVNDGYTF.

V and J are TRBV5-6 and TRBJ1-2; D uncertain. Germline assignment: CDR1 SGHDT and CDR2 YYEEEE. Deletions cut 4 bases from V and 3 bases from J, with 16 bases between. The CDR3 sequence is 15 residues long. The CDR3 DNA reads as TGTGCCAGCAGCCCAGGCACAGCCCAATACTATGGCTACACCTTC. Amino acid sequence: CASSPGTAQYYGYTF.

In this sample, this clonotype turned up a few times. V is TRBV4-1 and J is TRBJ1-2, with 7 bases that match TRBD1. The germline V gene encodes CDR1 MGHRA and CDR2 YSYEKL. The CDR3 is made up of 15 amino acids. Unmatched junction bases numbered 8, after V lost 0 bases and J lost 7 bases. The CDR3 sequence is CASSQETGSYSGYTF. CDR3 bases: TGCGCCAGCAGCCAAGAGACAGGGTCTTACAGTGGCTACACCTTC.

This clonotype was seen a handful of times. The chain carries TRBV5-1 and TRBJ2-1; no reliable D call. V was trimmed by 0 bases and J by 10 bases, leaving 11 bases between them. This CDR3 comprises 13 residues. CDR1 and CDR2 from the germline V gene are SGHRS and YFSETQ. CDR3 DNA: TGCGCCAGCAGCTTGGCCCTTGCTTGGGAGCAGTTCTTC. It encodes CASSLALAWEQFF.

A note on this clonotype: Given a much more abundant clone one base away, this may be a read error. The gene calls are TRBV7-9 and TRBJ2-1; D is uncertain. The CDR3 totals 13 residues. The germline CDR1 and CDR2 sequences are SEHNR and FQNEAQ (reference sequence). The CDR3 DNA reads TGTGCCAGCAATCACCCCCTGTACAATGAGCAGGTCTTC. The encoded protein is CASNHPLYNEQVF.

This clonotype has more than one count but fewer than ten. The genes are TRBV27 and TRBJ2-1, with 11 bases lining up with TRBD2. Germline CDR1 reads MNHEY; CDR2 reads SMNVEV (reference sequence). The junction had 6 bases not matched to a gene; V was cut back by 5 bases and J by 3 bases. CDR3 length: 16 amino acids. CDR3 sequence reads: CASSTRLAGNYNEQFF. CDR3 DNA: TGTGCCAGCAGTACCCGACTAGCGGGGAACTACAATGAGCAGTTCTTC.

This clonotype occurred a few times. The chain links TRBV27 to TRBJ2-7; 8 nucleotides line up with TRBD2. The CDR3 extends over 15 amino acids. In germline, CDR1 is MNHEY, CDR2 SMNVEV (reference sequence). V was pared by 8 bases and J by 0 bases, with 9 bases of the junction left unmatched. DNA for the CDR3: TGTGCCAGCTCCCCGGGAGGGTCCGGCTCCTACGAGCAGTACTTC. Encoded protein: CASSPGGSGSYEQYF.

This clonotype came up a few times. This sequence joins TRBV6-5 and TRBJ2-3; TRBD2 matches at 12 bases. The CDR3 contains 16 residues. Germline CDR1 is MNHEY and CDR2 is SVGAGI. V dropped 4 bases and J dropped 3; count of bases not matched to a gene: 5. This CDR3 is CASSFWTSGETDTQYF. The CDR3, as DNA: TGTGCCAGCAGTTTTTGGACTAGCGGGGAAACAGATACGCAGTATTTT.

The chain is built from TRBV28 and TRBJ2-3, with TRBD2 matching 8 bases. Per the germline V gene, CDR1 is MDHEN and CDR2 is SYDVKM. This CDR3 is built from 16 residues. Germline trimming cut 7 bases from V and 5 bases from J; bases unmatched to any gene: 14. This CDR3 is CASIDALPRGEDTQYF. CDR3 DNA sequence: TGTGCCAGCATCGACGCGCTCCCGCGGGGGGAAGATACGCAGTATTTT.

This clonotype was seen a few times. The chain links TRBV27 to TRBJ2-3; no clear D gene. Germline CDR1 is MNHEY and CDR2 is SMNVEV (reference sequence). V was trimmed by 2 bases and J by 0 bases, leaving 6 bases between them. The CDR3 spans 14 residues. The DNA for the CDR3 is TGTGCCAGCAGTTTACTGGTCAGCACAGATACGCAGTATTTT. This sequence encodes CASSLLVSTDTQYF.

This clonotype was detected only a few times. V and J are TRBV12-5 and TRBJ1-1, with D perhaps matching TRBD1 (6 bases). The ends were cut back, 2 bases at V and 6 bases at J, with 10 bases in the middle. This CDR3 region has 13 residues. In germline, CDR1 is LGHNT, CDR2 FRNRAP. Here the CDR3 reads CASGLRAGAEAFF. The DNA for the CDR3 is TGTGCTAGTGGTTTGAGGGCAGGGGCTGAAGCTTTCTTT.

A remark on this clonotype: The germline gene is not matched at one end of the junction; a read error may be the cause. The rearrangement joins TRBV9 to TRBJ1-4; 8 bases are a match to TRBD1. Germline V gene lookup returns CDR1 SGDLS and CDR2 YYNGEE. The CDR3 is made up of 16 amino acids. The CDR3 DNA is TGTGCCAGCAGTCTAACCACCGGACAGGGTGGCGAAAAACCGTTTTTT. It yields the protein CASSLTTGQGGEKPFF.

This clonotype was counted at least ten times. V usage is TRBV9 and J usage is TRBJ1-1; D gene unclear. The CDR3 runs 12 residues. Trimming stripped 3 bases from V and 1 base from J, with 4 bases between. Germline V gives CDR1 SGDLS, CDR2 YYNGEE. The CDR3 coding sequence is TGTGCCAGCAGCGGACAGAACACTGAAGCTTTCTTT. Encoded protein: CASSGQNTEAFF.

This clonotype was found many times. The rearrangement joins TRBV4-3 to TRBJ2-2, with D possibly called TRBD1 or TRBD2 (6 bases each). In germline, CDR1 is LGHNA, CDR2 YSLEER. V shed 0 bases and J shed 3 bases, with 11 bases lying between them. This CDR3 comprises 16 residues. CDR3 coding DNA: TGCGCCAGCAGCCAAGATTACGGGGGCTACACCGGGGAGCTGTTTTTT. This codes for CASSQDYGGYTGELFF.

The rearrangement joins TRBV30 to TRBJ2-7, with 9 bases fitting TRBD2. Germline V gene lookup returns CDR1 GTSNPN and CDR2 SVGIG (reference sequence). The V segment lost 1 base and the J segment 6 bases; nucleotides outside the gene matches: 7. This CDR3 comprises 14 residues. CDR3 in amino acids: CAWSGLAGAIEQYF. The CDR3 coding sequence is TGTGCCTGGAGTGGGTTAGCGGGAGCGATCGAGCAGTACTTC.

This clonotype has a handful of counts. This chain links TRBV5-4 with TRBJ1-5; 7 bases map to TRBD1. The germline gives CDR1 SGHNT, CDR2 YYREEE (reference sequence). The CDR3 runs to 14 residues. The V segment lost 0 bases and the J segment 5 bases; nucleotides outside the gene matches: 2. In DNA form, the CDR3 reads TGTGCCAGCAGCTTGGCAGGGGGGGATCAGCCCCAGCATTTT. This sequence encodes CASSLAGGDQPQHF.

As to this clonotype: This sequence may be a read error, since a much larger clone differs from it by one base. The chain uses TRBV27 and TRBJ2-7, with 12 bases identical to TRBD2. The CDR3 spans 16 residues. Germline-derived CDR1 and CDR2 are MNHEY and SMNVEV (reference sequence). The CDR3 bases are TGTGCCACCCGGGGACTAGCGGGCCCAAGCTCCTACGAGCTGTACTTC. It codes for CATRGLAGPSSYELYF.